Sequencing of this T cell receptor (beta chain) was carried out in a study of identical twins (dated by TCRdb to 2016 to 2017). Context from the whole study: To test whether fetal clonotypes persist, this study deep-sequenced TCR alpha and beta repertoires from monozygotic twins, from unrelated adults of various ages, and from cord blood. To rule out contamination, the twin experiments were replicated at different times with different library preparation protocols.

The paper's findings and limits, for the study overall: Out-of-frame TCR alpha sequences shared between twins showed an excess of low generation-probability sequences compared with coincidental sharing between unrelated individuals. Fewer insertions were carried by abundant cord blood beta clonotypes, a similar but weaker trend appeared in young adult naive repertoires, and no such trend appeared in memory repertoires. Zero-insertion analyses could be partly confounded by invariant T cells such as MAIT and iNKT, though diverse VJ usage argued against such confounding for most clonotypes. Because the same donors could not be followed over many years, conclusions were based on cross-sectional statistical analysis. In monozygotic twins, out-of-frame TCR alpha sharing was systematically underestimated by recombination models, although the models agreed with sharing between unrelated individuals. In beta out-of-frame sequences, excess twin sharing was weaker, because having fewer shared sequences lowered the signal-to-noise ratio.

The germline V gene gives CDR1 as SGHNT and CDR2 as YENEEA. V is cut by 4 bases and J by 1 base, and the space between the germline ends is 12 bases. Counted from cysteine to phenylalanine, this CDR3 has 15 amino acids. Only the CDR3 DNA stays, 45 bases, in frame from base 1. The library was produced with 5' RACE. Sequencing was performed on an Illumina HiSeq 2000. Template switching introduced a universal primer binding site; the final cDNA contained a unique molecular identifier, enabling accurate counting of TCR cDNA molecules. First-strand cDNA for TCR alpha and beta chains was synthesized from specific primers in the conserved constant-segment region. To control for contamination, each cDNA library was double barcoded with a SMART-Mk sample barcode plus Illumina barcodes. Two successive PCR steps introduced TruSeq adapter sequences along with Illumina sample barcodes. TCR alpha and beta cDNA libraries were sequenced on the Illumina HiSeq platform with custom primers. On the authors' methods: Unique molecular identifiers were extracted from raw reads with MiGEC, and CDR3 positions were determined with MiXCR. For each individual, recombination models were inferred using an EM algorithm with the repgenHMM and IGoR tools. Shared clonotype analysis was performed with the tcR package in R, normalizing sharing by the product of cloneset sizes. To study raw recombination without the effects of thymic and clonal selection, out-of-frame nonproductive sequences were analyzed. The public reads were reprocessed in TCRdb via fastp at Q25 and MiXCR, keeping in-frame beta chains. Records with the same CDR3 protein are collapsed into one entry carrying the most frequent genes and DNA. TCRdb's processing, not the authors', yielded these V and J calls. In all, the sample holds a few hundred thousand distinct CDR3 sequences, and about an eighth of those were seen once. Together, the top ten hold around 4% of the sample.

Worth noting for this clonotype: Its antigen is still unknown. There are no base qualities to consult, and no much larger clone falls within one base.

Every donor was a healthy Caucasian. The twin cohort comprised three pairs of female monozygotic twins, all aged roughly 18 to 30 years. Miltenyi CD45RO+ enrichment and human naive T-cell isolation kits were used to isolate memory (CD45RO+) and naive T cells from PBMC. This same sample was also part of a study on yellow fever vaccine responses in identical twins. From the second report: The T cell response to vaccination in identical twins was reported by the authors to appear partly convergent and partly personalized. In identical twins, the study followed T cell clones that responded to the vaccine with precision.

The receptor comes from a woman under 30 in good health. Here the chain combines TRBV11-3 and TRBJ2-3; no D gene can be assigned with confidence. The source material was memory (CD45RO+) T cells sorted from blood. This sample's cell subset or site label indicates: CD45RO+ enriched T cells. For the CDR3, the sequence is CASSSGGPRTDTQYF. The nucleotide sequence reads as follows: TGTGCCAGCAGCTCGGGTGGGCCCCGCACAGATACGCAGTATTTT.